This T cell receptor beta chain was captured in a study of blood T cell repertoires in COVID-19. Across the whole study: There were acute and convalescent COVID-19 samples, and they came from the United States, Italy and Spain. PBMCs, B-cell-depleted T cells, or T cells were the source of the cDNA or gDNA that made up the material.

Original processing notes: Researchers report that nucleated cell counts were estimated from reference gene primer amplification. Using immunoSEQ multiplex PCR, the repertoire was profiled, and TCRdb retains in-frame clones only, with some absent. D and trimming were read from the DNA, whereas the V and J calls and clone size are those reported in that table. Of 30,000 to 40,000 clones listed, almost 90% were seen once; the top ten hold approximately 26%. In germline, CDR1 is SGHTA, CDR2 FQGNSA. This CDR3 region has 18 residues. V was trimmed by 4 bases and J by 2 bases, leaving 24 bases between them.

The TCR sequence derives from a man aged 55 to 70 with active or convalescent COVID-19. V is TRBV7-2 and J is TRBJ2-7; maybe TRBD1 (6 bases). Input material: peripheral blood. The CDR3 region has the DNA TGTGCCAGCAGCTCAATCGCCCCGGGACACAAACTAACCTACGAGCAGTACTTC. This codes for CASSSIAPGHKLTYEQYF.